This T cell receptor (beta chain) is drawn from a study of PD-1 blockade in classical Hodgkin lymphoma. Time point reported: newly diagnosed, previously untreated cHL patient sample. Thawed PBMCs underwent magnetic negative selection to yield purified CD4+ T cells. Comparator PBMCs were from newly diagnosed, untreated classical Hodgkin lymphoma. This table comes from immunoSEQ multiplex PCR, and its TCRdb copy is limited to in-frame clones, with some not included. The sample has 22,000 or so clones; about 91% are singletons. Points from the study as a whole: The repertoire differences lack a defined cause, possibly disease activity or prior therapy. Lower baseline TCR diversity was reported for newly diagnosed patients than for healthy donors.

Comment on this clone: Its target is unknown.

V lost 3 bases, J lost 1 base, and 15 bases lay in between. There are 16 residues in the CDR3. The germline V gene has CDR1 WSHSY and CDR2 SAAADI. The chain joins TRBV10-2 to TRBJ1-1; D uncertain. This sequence was found in a human donor with classical Hodgkin lymphoma. The sequenced material came from CD4+ T cells from blood. The CDR3 reads CASSEDDFWGNTEAFF. CDR3 in DNA: TGCGCCAGCAGTGAAGATGACTTTTGGGGGAACACTGAAGCTTTCTTT.